The text below deals with one TCR beta chain. The table lists this clonotype with many counts. No cognate antigen has been identified for it. Base qualities are not provided; no much larger clone lies one nucleotide away. Amplification of TCR beta CDR3 regions was carried out from RNA transcripts. The TCR CDR3 was subjected to a first round of RT-PCR using the HTBI primer set and the Qiagen OneStep RT-PCR kit. A second multiplex PCR round built the libraries, followed by size selection and purification. Sequencing of the libraries was done on an Illumina HiSeq2000 using paired-end 100 bp reads. The study's own analysis went as follows. SOAPnuke was used to process the raw data, removing reads that contained adapters or uncalled bases, had a mean Phred below 15, or lacked an exact match to the constant primer or identifier. High-quality paired reads were merged using COPE v1.2.5, and each unique nucleotide sequence was defined as a clonotype. Clonotypes were aligned to IMGT TRBV, TRBD and TRBJ reference segments using MiTCR v1.1. Only V-J combinations with frequency above 0.0001, covering 99.2% of repertoires, were analysed. The TCS score was defined as F50 (clonal expansion) divided by E x V (chaos), with BLOSUM62-based TCRdist calculated between CDR3 peptides within each V-J. Welch's t-statistics and random forest reduced 514 V-J features to about 13, which were used in a naive Bayes classifier (R e1071). TCRdb trimmed public reads at Q25 via fastp, called clones via MiXCR and kept in-frame beta chains. CDR3 protein duplicates are merged, each entry listing the most common genes and DNA. TCRdb's processing, not the authors' own work, is the source of the V and J calls. The sample table shows fewer than 45,000 distinct CDR3 sequences, and approximately 50% are seen once. Approximately 6.2% of the sample is taken by the ten largest.

The hyperthyroidism patients were between 18 and 65 years old and newly diagnosed, with a disease duration of less than 2 months. Exclusion was applied to patients with uncontrolled infections, other autoimmune diseases, pregnancy or lactation. Diagnoses relied on clinical symptoms, serum thyroxine and TRAb, thyroid ultrasound and orbital computed tomography. For progressor patients, blood was drawn at the first diagnosis of hyperthyroidism, before any ophthalmopathy symptoms had appeared. Ficoll-Paque density gradient centrifugation was used to isolate PBMCs from approximately 11 ml of fresh peripheral blood. Progressor patients were defined as those initially diagnosed with Graves' hyperthyroidism in whom ophthalmopathy developed during follow-up. Total RNA was extracted with Trizol reagent, and quality was checked on an Agilent 2100 Bioanalyzer. The junction shows trimming of 3 bases on V and 2 bases on J, plus 10 bases between the germline ends. Spanning cysteine to phenylalanine, the CDR3 consists of 15 amino acids. Only the CDR3 DNA is retained, 45 bases long and in frame from the first base. Via the germline V gene (reference sequence), CDR1 is LNHDA and CDR2 SQIVND.

The data are from a study of T cells in Graves' hyperthyroidism and ophthalmopathy (dated by TCRdb to the late 2010s). With regard to the full study: Peripheral blood was collected at initial diagnosis, before any treatment. An independent validation cohort of about 20 hyperthyroidism patients and about 16 patients who later progressed to ophthalmopathy tested prospective prediction of ophthalmopathy. Following sampling, methimazole starting at 30 mg daily was given to hyperthyroidism patients, and high-dose intravenous methylprednisolone was given to ophthalmopathy patients. The 95 to 100 discovery patients were randomly divided into training and test sets at a 7:3 ratio. In addition, the study compared T-cell repertoires in thyroid tissue and in blood from several Graves' hyperthyroidism patients. To identify distinguishing TCR V-J signatures, a discovery cohort of 100 patients was used, comprising fewer than 45 with Graves' ophthalmopathy and about 59 with stable Graves' hyperthyroidism. The paper describes TCR Vbeta CDR3 sequencing of around 130 peripheral blood samples, made up of fewer than 50 ophthalmopathy patients, some 76 hyperthyroidism patients and 17 progressor patients.

Results the study describes overall, beyond this receptor: Most expanded thyroid clonotypes (frequency above 0.001) were also found in blood, which suggests that blood repertoires may mirror thyroid immune responses. In cross-validation, a model built on a 13 V-J signature told ophthalmopathy apart from stable hyperthyroidism with approximately 90% sensitivity and around 83% specificity, and in testing the same model reached 80%/75%. Sample size was not statistically predetermined, and investigators were not blinded to group allocation. In validation, the model predicted progression to ophthalmopathy a median of around six months before onset, with roughly 71% sensitivity and almost 75% specificity.

The chain couples TRBV19 to TRBJ2-2; TRBD1 is a possible D gene, resting on 6 matching bases. The source is a woman aged 45-59 years with Graves' hyperthyroidism that later progressed to Graves' ophthalmopathy. The material sequenced was blood. The DNA reads as follows: TGTGCCAGTAGTATGGGACATCTTAACACCGGGGAGCTGTTTTTT. This encodes CASSMGHLNTGELFF.